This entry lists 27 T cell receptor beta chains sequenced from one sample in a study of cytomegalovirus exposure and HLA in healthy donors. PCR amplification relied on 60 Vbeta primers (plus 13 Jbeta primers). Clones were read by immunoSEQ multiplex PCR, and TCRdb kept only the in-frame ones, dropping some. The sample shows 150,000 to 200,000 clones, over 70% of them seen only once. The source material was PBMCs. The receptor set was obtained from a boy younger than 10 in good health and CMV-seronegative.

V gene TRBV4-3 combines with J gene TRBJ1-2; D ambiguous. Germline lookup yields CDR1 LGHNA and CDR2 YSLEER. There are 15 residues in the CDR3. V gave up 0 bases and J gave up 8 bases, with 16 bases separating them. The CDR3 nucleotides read TGCGCCAGCAGCCAAGATCCCGAACCCGAGAAGGGCTACACCTTC. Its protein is CASSQDPEPEKGYTF.

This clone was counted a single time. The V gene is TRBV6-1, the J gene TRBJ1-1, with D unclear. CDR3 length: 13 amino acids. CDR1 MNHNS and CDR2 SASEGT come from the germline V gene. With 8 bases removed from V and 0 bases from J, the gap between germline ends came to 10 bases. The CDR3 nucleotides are TGTGCCAGCCAGCTGAGGTTGAACACTGAAGCTTTCTTT. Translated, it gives CASQLRLNTEAFF.

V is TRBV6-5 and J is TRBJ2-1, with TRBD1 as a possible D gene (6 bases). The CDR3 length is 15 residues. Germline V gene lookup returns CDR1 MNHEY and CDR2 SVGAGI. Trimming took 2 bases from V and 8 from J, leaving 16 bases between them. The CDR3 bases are TGTGCCAGCAGTTACGTCCAGGGGTCAAAGGATGAGCAGTTCTTC. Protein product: CASSYVQGSKDEQFF.

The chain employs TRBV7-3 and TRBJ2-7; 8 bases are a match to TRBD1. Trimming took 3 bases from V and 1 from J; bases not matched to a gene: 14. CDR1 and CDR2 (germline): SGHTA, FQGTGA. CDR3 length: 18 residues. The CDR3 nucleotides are TGTGCCAGCAGCTTTTGTGGCCAGGGGGCTATCCTTTCCTACGAGCAGTACTTC. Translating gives CASSFCGQGAILSYEQYF. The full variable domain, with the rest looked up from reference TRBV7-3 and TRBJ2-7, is GAGVSQTPSNKVTEKGKYVELRCDPISGHTALYWYRQSLGQGPEFLIYFQGTGAADDSGLPNDRFFAVRPEGSVSTLKIQRTERGDSAVYLCASSFCGQGAILSYEQYFGPGTRLTVT.

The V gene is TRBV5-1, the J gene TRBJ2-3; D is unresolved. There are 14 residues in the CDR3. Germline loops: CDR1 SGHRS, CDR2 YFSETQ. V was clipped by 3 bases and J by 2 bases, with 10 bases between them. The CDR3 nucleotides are TGCGCCAGCAGCTCCGCACTCCCCACAGATACGCAGTATTTT. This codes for CASSSALPTDTQYF.

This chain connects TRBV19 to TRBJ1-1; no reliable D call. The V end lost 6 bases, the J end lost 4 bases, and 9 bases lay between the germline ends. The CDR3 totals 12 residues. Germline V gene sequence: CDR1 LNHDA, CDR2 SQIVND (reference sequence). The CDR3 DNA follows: TGTGCCAGTAGGTACGGCGGCACTGAAGCTTTCTTT. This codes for CASRYGGTEAFF.

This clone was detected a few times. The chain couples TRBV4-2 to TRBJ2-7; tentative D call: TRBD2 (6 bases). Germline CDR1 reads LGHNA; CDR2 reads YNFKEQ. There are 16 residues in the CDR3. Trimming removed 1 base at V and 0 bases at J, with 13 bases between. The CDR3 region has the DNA TGTGCCAGCAGCCAAGGAGGCGGGGATAGCTCCTACGAGCAGTACTTC. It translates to CASSQGGGDSSYEQYF.

The CDR3 DNA sequence: TGTGCCAGCAGCCCCTCGGTGAACTCACCCCTCCACTTT. Protein: CASSPSVNSPLHF. V is TRBV14 and J is TRBJ1-6; D gene uncertain. The germline V gene has CDR1 SGHDN and CDR2 FVKESK. Trimming removed 4 bases at V and 10 bases at J, with 11 bases between. The CDR3 extends over 13 amino acids.

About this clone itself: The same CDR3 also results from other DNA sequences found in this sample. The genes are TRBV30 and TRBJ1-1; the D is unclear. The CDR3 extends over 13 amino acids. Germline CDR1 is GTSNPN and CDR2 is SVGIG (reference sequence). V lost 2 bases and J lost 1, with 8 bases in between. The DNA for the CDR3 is TGTGCCTGGAGTACCCGGGGGAACACTGAAGCTTTCTTT. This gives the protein CAWSTRGNTEAFF.

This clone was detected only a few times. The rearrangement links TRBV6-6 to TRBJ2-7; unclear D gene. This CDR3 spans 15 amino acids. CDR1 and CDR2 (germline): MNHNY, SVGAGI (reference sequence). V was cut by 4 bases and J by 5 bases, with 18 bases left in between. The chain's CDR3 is CASSLGLVDAHEQYF. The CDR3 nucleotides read TGTGCCAGCAGTTTAGGCCTAGTCGACGCCCACGAGCAGTACTTC.

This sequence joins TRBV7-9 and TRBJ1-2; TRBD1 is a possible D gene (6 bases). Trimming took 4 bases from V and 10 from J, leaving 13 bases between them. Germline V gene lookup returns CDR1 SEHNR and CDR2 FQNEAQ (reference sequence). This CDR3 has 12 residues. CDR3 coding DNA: TGTGCCAGCAGCTCAACACAGGGAGCCTACACCTTC. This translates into CASSSTQGAYTF.

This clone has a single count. CDR3 in amino acids: CASTQGAGPDTQYF. As DNA, the CDR3 is TGTGCCAGTACGCAAGGAGCGGGGCCAGATACGCAGTATTTT. V and J are TRBV19 and TRBJ2-3; 7 positions agree with TRBD2. The V gene end was trimmed by 7 bases and the J gene end by 4 bases; junction bases not matched to a gene: 8. Germline V lookup: CDR1 LNHDA, CDR2 SQIVND (reference sequence). This CDR3 region has 14 residues.

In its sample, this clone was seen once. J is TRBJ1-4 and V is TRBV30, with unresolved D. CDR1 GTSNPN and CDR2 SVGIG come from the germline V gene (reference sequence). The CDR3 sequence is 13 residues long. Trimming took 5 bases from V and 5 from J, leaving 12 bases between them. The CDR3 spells CAWWAGENEKLFF. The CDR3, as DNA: TGTGCCTGGTGGGCGGGAGAGAATGAAAAACTGTTTTTT.

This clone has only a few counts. The chain's CDR3 is CASSLASGDQETQYF. In nucleotides, the CDR3 is TGCGCCAGCAGCTTGGCTAGCGGGGACCAAGAGACCCAGTACTTC. The J gene is TRBJ2-5, the V gene TRBV5-1; 9 bases map to TRBD2. The CDR3 consists of 15 residues. CDR1 SGHRS and CDR2 YFSETQ come from the germline V gene. The trim removed 0 bases at V and 0 bases at J, leaving 0 bases unmatched.

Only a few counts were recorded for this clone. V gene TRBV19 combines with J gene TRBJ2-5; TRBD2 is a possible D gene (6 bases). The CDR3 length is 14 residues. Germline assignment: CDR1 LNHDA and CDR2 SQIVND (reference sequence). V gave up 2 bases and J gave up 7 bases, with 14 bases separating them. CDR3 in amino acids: CASSINLEEGTQYF. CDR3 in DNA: TGTGCCAGTAGTATAAACTTGGAGGAGGGGACCCAGTACTTC.

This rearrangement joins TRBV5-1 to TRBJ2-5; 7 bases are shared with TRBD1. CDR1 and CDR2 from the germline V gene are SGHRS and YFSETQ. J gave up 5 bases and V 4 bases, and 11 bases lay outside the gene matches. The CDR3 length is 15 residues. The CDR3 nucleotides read TGCGCCAGCAGCGAGACCGGACAGGTGGCGGAGACCCAGTACTTC. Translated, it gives CASSETGQVAETQYF.

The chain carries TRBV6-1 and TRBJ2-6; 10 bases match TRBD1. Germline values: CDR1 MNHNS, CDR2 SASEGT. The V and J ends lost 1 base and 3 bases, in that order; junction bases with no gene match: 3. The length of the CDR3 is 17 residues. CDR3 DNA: TGTGCCAGCAGTGAAGGACAGGGGGCGGTTGGGGCCAACGTCCTGACTTTC. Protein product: CASSEGQGAVGANVLTF.

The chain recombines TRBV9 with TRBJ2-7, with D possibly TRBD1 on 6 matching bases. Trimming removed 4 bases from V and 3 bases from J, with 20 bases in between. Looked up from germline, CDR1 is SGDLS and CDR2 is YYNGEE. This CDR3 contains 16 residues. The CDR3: CASSTRDGTSFYEQYF. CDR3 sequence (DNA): TGTGCCAGCAGCACGAGGGACGGGACAAGCTTCTACGAGCAGTACTTC.

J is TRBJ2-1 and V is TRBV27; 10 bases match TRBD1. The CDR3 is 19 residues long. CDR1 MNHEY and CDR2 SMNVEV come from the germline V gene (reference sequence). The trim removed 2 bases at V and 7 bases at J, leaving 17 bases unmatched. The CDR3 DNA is TGTGCCAGCAGTTTAGATGTTACTATAGGACAGGGGGGTCCAAATGAGCAGTTCTTC. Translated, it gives CASSLDVTIGQGGPNEQFF.

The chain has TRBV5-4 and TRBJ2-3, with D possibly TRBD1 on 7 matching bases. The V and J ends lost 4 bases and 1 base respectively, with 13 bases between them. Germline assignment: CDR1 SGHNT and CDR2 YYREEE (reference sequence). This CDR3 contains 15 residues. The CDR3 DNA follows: TGTGCCAGCAGCCCTCAGGGGGGAGGCACAGATACGCAGTATTTT. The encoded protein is CASSPQGGGTDTQYF.

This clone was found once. The CDR3 nucleotides are TGTGCCAGCAGCCCCGACTCGCGCTCCTACAATGAGCAGTTCTTC. It yields the protein CASSPDSRSYNEQFF. This sequence joins TRBV7-9 and TRBJ2-1, with D hard to call. V lost 5 bases, J lost 0 bases, and 11 bases lay in between. There are 15 residues in the CDR3. Per germline, CDR1 SEHNR and CDR2 FQNEAQ (reference sequence). The full variable domain, rest sourced from reference TRBV7-9 and TRBJ2-1, is DTGVSQNPRHKITKRGQNVTFRCDPISEHNRLYWYRQTLGQGPEFLTYFQNEAQLEKSRLLSDRFSAERPKGSFSTLEIQRTEQGDSAMYLCASSPDSRSYNEQFFGPGTRLTVL.

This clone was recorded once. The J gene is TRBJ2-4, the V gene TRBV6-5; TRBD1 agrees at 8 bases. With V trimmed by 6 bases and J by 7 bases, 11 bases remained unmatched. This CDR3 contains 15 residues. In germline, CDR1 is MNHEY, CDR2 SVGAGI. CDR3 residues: CASSLTGEVSNIQYF. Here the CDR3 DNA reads TGTGCCAGCAGCCTGACAGGGGAAGTTAGTAACATTCAGTACTTC.

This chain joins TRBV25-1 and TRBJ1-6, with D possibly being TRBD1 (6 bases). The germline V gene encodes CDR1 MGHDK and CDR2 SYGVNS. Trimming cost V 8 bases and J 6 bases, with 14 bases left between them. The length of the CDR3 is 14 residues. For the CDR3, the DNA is TGTGCCAGCTCGCTCACAGGGACTAATTCACCCCTCCACTTT. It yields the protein CASSLTGTNSPLHF.

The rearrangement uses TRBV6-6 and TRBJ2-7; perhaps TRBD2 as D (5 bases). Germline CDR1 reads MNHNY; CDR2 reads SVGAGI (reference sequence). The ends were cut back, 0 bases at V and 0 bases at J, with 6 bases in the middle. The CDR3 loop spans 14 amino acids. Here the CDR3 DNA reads TGTGCCAGCAGTTACTCCGGGATCTCCTACGAGCAGTACTTC. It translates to CASSYSGISYEQYF.

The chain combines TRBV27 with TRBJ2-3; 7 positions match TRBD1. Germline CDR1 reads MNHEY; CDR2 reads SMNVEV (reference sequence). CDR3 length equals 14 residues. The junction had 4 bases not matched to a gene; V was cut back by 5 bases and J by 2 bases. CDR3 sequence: CASSPGQVTDTQYF. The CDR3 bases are TGTGCCAGCAGTCCCGGACAGGTCACAGATACGCAGTATTTT.

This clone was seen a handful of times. The CDR3 DNA reads TGTGCCAGCCGGCGACTAGCGGGGTACAATGAGCAGTTCTTC. This sequence encodes CASRRLAGYNEQFF. V is TRBV2 and J is TRBJ2-1, with 11 positions matching TRBD2. CDR3 length equals 14 residues. Germline loops: CDR1 SNHLY, CDR2 FYNNEI. V shed 8 bases and J 4 bases; nucleotides not matched to a gene: 4. The full variable domain, in which reference TRBV2 and TRBJ2-1 provide the parts outside the CDR3, is EPEVTQTPSHQVTQMGQEVILRCVPISNHLYFYWYRQILGQKVEFLVSFYNNEISEKSEIFDDQFSVERPDGSNFTLKIRSTKLEDSAMYFCASRRLAGYNEQFFGPGTRLTVL.

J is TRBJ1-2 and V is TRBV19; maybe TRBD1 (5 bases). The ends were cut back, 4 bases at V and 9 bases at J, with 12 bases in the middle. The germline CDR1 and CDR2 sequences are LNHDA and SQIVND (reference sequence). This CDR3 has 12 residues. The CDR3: CASSNGGSSYTF. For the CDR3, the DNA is TGTGCCAGTAGTAACGGGGGATCGAGCTACACCTTC.